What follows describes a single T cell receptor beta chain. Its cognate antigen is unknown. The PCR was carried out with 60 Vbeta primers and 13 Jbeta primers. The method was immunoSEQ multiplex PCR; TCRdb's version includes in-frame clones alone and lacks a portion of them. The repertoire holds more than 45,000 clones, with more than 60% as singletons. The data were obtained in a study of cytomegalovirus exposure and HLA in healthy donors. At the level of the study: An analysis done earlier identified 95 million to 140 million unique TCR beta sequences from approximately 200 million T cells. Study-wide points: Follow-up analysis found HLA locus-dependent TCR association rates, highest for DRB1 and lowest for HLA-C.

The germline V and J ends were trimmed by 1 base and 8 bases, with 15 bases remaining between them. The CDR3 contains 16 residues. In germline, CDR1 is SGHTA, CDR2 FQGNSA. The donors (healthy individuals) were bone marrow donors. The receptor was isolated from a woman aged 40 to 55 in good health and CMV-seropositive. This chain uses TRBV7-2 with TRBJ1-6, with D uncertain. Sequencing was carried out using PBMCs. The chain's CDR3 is CASSLDVSGIYSPLHF. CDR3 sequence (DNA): TGTGCCAGCAGCTTAGACGTGTCGGGAATCTATTCACCCCTCCACTTT.